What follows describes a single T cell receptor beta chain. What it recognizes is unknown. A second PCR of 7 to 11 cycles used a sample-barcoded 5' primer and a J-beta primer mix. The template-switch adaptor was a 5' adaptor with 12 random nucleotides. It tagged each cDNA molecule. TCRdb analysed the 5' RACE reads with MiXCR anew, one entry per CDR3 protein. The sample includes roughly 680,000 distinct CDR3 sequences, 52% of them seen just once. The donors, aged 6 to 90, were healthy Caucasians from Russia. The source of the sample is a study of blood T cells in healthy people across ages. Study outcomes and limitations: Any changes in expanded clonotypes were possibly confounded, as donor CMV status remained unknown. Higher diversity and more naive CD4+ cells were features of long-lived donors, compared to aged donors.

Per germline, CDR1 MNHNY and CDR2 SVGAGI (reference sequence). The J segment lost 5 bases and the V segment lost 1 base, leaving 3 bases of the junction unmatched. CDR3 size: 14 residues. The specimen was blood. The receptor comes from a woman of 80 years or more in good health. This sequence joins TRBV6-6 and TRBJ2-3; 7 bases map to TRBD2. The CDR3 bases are TGTGCCAGCAGTTACTGGGCTAGCGGAGATACGCAGTATTTT. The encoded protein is CASSYWASGDTQYF.